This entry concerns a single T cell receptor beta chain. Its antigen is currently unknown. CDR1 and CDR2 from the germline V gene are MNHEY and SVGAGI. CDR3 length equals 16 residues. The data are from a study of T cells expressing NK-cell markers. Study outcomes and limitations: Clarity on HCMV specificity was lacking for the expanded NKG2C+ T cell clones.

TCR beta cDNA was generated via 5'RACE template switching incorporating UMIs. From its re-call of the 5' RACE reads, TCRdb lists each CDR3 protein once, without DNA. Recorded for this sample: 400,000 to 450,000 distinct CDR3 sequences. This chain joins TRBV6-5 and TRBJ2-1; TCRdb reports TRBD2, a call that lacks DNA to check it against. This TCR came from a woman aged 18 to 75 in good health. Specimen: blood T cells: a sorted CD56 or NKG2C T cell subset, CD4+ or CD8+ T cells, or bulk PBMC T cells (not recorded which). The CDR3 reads CASSLYGTLSYNEQFF.